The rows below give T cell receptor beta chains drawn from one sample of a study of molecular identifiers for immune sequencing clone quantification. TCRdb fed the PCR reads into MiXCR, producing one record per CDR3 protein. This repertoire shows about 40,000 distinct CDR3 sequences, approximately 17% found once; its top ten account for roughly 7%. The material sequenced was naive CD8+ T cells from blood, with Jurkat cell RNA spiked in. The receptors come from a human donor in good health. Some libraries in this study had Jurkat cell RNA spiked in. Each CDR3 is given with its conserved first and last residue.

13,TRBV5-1,CASSATGPNEQFF
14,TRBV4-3,CASSQDRRDYEQYF
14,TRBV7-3,CTSSLGGSTDTQYF
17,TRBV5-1,CASSEGLAGEVQETQYF
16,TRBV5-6,CASSLLALGNTGELFF
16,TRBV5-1,CASSLGWGGKNTEAFF
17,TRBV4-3,CASSHLGSRALGNEQFF
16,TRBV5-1,CASSSAFGRTSYEQYF
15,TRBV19,CASTMSGSPGDEQFF
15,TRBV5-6,CASSLGMGENQPQHF
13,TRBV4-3,CASSQSRPDTQYF
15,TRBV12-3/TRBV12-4,CASSTDLSSYNEQFF
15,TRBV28,CASSLPGPPDYEQYF
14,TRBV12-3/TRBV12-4,CASSFRPENTEAFF
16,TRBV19,CASSILFGGGSNEQFF
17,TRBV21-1,CASIGQGFERGLYEQYF
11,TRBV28,CASSLGHEQYF
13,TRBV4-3,CASGTGNTGELFF
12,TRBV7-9,CANSLVGYEQYF
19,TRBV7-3,CASSLGLSSGAGPHDEQFF
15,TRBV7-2,CASSLVGYSNGGQYF
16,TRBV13,CASSSPDRANYNEQFF
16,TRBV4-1,CASSQDSGAAKNIQYF
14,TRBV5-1,CASSLAGGTGELFF
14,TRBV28,CASTQPPTGSPQHF